This TCR beta chain was identified during a study of patients and donors after allogeneic stem cell transplantation. TCRdb redid the calling of the RT-PCR reads with MiXCR, one entry per CDR3 protein. The sample has about 960,000 distinct CDR3 sequences; about a sixth are singletons. This clonotype came up many times. The clonotype originates from a human donor who was either an allogeneic HSCT recipient or a stem cell or donor lymphocyte infusion donor (not recorded which). It is not recorded whose cells these are; they may come from a transplant donor. Sample: blood, either unsorted or a sorted T cell fraction (not recorded which).

The CDR3 spells CASSYWGTSQNSPDTQYF. The CDR3 DNA follows: TGTGCCAGCAGTTACTGGGGGACTTCTCAAAACTCACCAGATACGCAGTATTTT. This chain connects TRBV6-5 to TRBJ2-3, with D perhaps TRBD2 (6 bases). The CDR3 runs to 18 residues. Germline V gives CDR1 MNHEY, CDR2 SVGAGI. The V and J ends lost 1 base and 4 bases respectively, with 21 bases between them.